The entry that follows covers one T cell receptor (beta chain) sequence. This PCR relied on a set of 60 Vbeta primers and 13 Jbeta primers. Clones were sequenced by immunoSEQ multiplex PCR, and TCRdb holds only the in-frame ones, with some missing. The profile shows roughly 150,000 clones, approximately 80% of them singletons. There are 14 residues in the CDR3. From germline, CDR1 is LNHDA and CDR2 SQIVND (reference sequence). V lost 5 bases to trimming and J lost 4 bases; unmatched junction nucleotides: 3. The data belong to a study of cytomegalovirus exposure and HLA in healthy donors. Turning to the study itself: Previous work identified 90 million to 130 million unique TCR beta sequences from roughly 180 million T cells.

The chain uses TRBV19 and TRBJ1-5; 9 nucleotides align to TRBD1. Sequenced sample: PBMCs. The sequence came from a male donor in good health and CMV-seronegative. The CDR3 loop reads CASSLGQGNQPQHF. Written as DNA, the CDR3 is TGTGCCAGTAGTCTAGGACAGGGGAATCAGCCCCAGCATTTT.